This section outlines one T cell receptor beta chain sequence together with its context. Antigen unknown. The V gene lost 5 bases and the J gene lost 0 bases, with 11 bases spanning the gap. This CDR3 region has 14 residues. Per germline, CDR1 LNHDA and CDR2 SQIVND (reference sequence). Sampling times: baseline, cycle 4 day 1, cycle 7 day 1. This record belongs to a study of OX40 agonist ivuxolimab in advanced cancers. Study observations and caveats: Those patients achieving a partial response at 0.1-3.0 mg/kg showed among the lowest clonal expansion.

Clones were sequenced by immunoSEQ multiplex PCR, and TCRdb holds only the in-frame ones, with some missing. The sample holds over 70,000 clones, more than 75% seen once. Sample: CD4+ or CD8+ T cells sorted from blood, taken in a trial of the OX40 agonist ivuxolimab. The source is an adult with an advanced solid tumor such as melanoma, head and neck, liver or kidney cancer. The chain recombines TRBV19 with TRBJ2-7, with D uncertain. The CDR3: CASSQARSSYEQYF. Written as DNA, the CDR3 is TGTGCCAGTAGTCAAGCCCGGAGCTCCTACGAGCAGTACTTC.